This T cell receptor beta chain was sequenced in a study of blood T cell repertoires in COVID-19. CDR3 length equals 14 residues. V lost 7 bases and J 4 bases, leaving 13 bases between the germline ends. The germline gives CDR1 LNHDA, CDR2 SQIVND (reference sequence). Only in-frame clones appear in the TCRdb table, and some are missing; sequencing was by immunoSEQ multiplex PCR. The sample consists of under 200,000 clones, 70% to 90% of them appearing once. Specimen: peripheral blood. The clonotype was recovered from a man aged 55-75 years with active or convalescent COVID-19. The V call is TRBV19, the J call TRBJ2-2; D is perhaps TRBD2 (6 bases). The CDR3 loop reads CASNRETATGELFF. DNA of the CDR3: TGTGCCAGTAATCGGGAGACAGCCACCGGGGAGCTGTTTTTT.